This TCR beta chain was captured by sequencing in a study of shared clonotypes between healthy human individuals. Study-wide points: Relative to memory subsets, naive subsets generally showed larger estimated richness. Clonotype sharing among donors was expected to depend on sequencing depth.

On this clone: No antigen is known for it.

Investigators spread the genomic DNA of each subset evenly over several immunoSEQ plates. Sorted-subset replicate PCR reactions contained about 200 ng DNA, corresponding to approximately 30,000 T cell genomes. TCRdb's table, derived via immunoSEQ multiplex PCR, lists solely in-frame clones and lacks some. The sample shows about 2.1 million clones, 90% to 95% of them seen only once. Germline CDR1 SGHNT, CDR2 YYREEE (reference sequence). V trimming: 3 bases; J trimming: 3 bases; junction bases outside the gene matches: 5. The CDR3 loop spans 15 amino acids. CD8 cells regarded as naive lacked CD45RO, were positively chosen for CCR7, and omitted terminally differentiated effector memory CD45RA+ cells.

The gene calls are TRBV5-4 and TRBJ2-3; the match to TRBD1 covers 9 bases. The TCR originated in a man younger than 35 in good health. Some clones in this sample may be carry-over from other donors' samples. The specimen was naive CD8+ T cells from PBMCs. The CDR3 DNA reads TGTGCCAGCAGCTCGAACAGGGGGCGGACAGATACGCAGTATTTT. It is translated as CASSSNRGRTDTQYF.